The source of this T cell receptor (beta chain) is a study of PD-L1 blockade in urothelial cancer. Overall study context: About 85% of the 29 patients were men with bladder-origin urothelial cancer. Researchers looked at the blood 3 weeks (second dose) and 6 weeks after treatment began. Each blood sample yielded a median of 141,255 T cells.

Trimming removed 5 bases from V and 7 bases from J, with 8 bases in between. CDR1 MDHEN and CDR2 SYDVKM come from the germline V gene. The CDR3 spans 11 residues. Time point described: peripheral blood 6 weeks after treatment start. TCRdb keeps only in-frame clones here, not all; method: immunoSEQ multiplex PCR. The sample lists around 45,000 clones, 80% to 90% occurring once. This sequence joins TRBV28 and TRBJ1-2; D is possibly TRBD1 (5 bases). This sequence was found in a man in his 60s with urothelial cancer. The input for sequencing was PBMCs, taken around atezolizumab (anti-PD-L1) treatment. CDR3 residues: CASSIRGGYTF. DNA of the CDR3: TGTGCCAGCAGTATTAGGGGTGGCTACACCTTC.